This T cell receptor beta chain came from a study of metastatic and nonmetastatic thyroid tumors. Study-wide context: From malignant and benign thyroid patients, repertoires in blood and in tumor or nodule tissue were compared. Study findings and constraints: Reports indicated that malignant thyroid tumors showed significantly higher TCR beta diversity than benign nodules did, in blood and tumor.

Nobody among the patients had been given any treatment before thyroid surgery. Trimming removed 4 bases at V and 0 bases at J, with 6 bases between. The CDR3 consists of 13 residues. The germline V gene has CDR1 SGHRS and CDR2 YFSETQ. This clone has just one count. What it binds is not known. In the study's own analysis: The study built a papillary thyroid cancer distant-metastasis classifier from CDR3 differences across clinicopathological groups. TCRdb reanalyzed the PCR reads via MiXCR. These V and J calls rely on TCRdb rather than the paper's analysis. The sample lists under 50,000 clones; approximately 20% were seen once.

This clonotype was sampled from a female donor with papillary thyroid cancer or a benign thyroid nodule (not recorded which). Some clones in this sample may be carry-over from other donors' samples. This chain uses TRBV5-1 with TRBJ2-3, with unresolved D. Sequenced: tumor tissue. The DNA of the CDR3 is TGCGCCAGCAGCAAAGAAAGCACAGATACGCAGTATTTT. This codes for CASSKESTDTQYF.